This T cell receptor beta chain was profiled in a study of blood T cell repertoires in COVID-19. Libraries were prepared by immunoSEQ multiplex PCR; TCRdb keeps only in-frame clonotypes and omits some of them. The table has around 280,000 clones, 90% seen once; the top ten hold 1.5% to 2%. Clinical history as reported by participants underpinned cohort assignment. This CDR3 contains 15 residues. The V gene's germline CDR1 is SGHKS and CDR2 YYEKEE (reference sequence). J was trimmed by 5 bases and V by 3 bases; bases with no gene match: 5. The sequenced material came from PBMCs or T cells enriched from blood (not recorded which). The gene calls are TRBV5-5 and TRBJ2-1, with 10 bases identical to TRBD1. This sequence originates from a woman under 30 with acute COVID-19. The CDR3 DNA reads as TGTGCCAGCAGCTCCGGGACAGGGGTCCACAATGAGCAGTTCTTC. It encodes CASSSGTGVHNEQFF.